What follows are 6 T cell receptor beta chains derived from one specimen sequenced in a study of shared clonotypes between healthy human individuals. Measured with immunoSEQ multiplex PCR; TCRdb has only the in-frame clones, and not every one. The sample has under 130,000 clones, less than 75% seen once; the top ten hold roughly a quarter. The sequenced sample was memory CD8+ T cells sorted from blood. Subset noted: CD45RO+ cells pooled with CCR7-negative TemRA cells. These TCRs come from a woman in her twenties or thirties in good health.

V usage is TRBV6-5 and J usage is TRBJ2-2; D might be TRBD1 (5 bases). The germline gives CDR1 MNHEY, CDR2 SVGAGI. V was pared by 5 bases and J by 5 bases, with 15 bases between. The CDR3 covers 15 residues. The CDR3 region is CASSQQEIETGELFF. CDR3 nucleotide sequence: TGTGCCAGCAGTCAACAGGAAATTGAGACCGGGGAGCTGTTTTTT.

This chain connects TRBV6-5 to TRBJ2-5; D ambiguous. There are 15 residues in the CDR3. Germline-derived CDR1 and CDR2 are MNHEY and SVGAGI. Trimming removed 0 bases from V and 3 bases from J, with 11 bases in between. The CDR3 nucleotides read TGTGCCAGCAGTTACTCCGAACGTCCGGAAGAGACCCAGTACTTC. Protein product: CASSYSERPEETQYF.

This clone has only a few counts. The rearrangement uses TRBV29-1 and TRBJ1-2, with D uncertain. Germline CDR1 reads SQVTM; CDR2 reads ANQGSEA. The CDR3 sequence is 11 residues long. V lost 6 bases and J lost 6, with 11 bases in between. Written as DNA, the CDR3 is TGCAGCGTAGTAGCTCTTCATGGCTACACCTTC. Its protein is CSVVALHGYTF. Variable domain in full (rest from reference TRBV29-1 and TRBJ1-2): SAVISQKPSRDICQRGTSLTIQCQVDSQVTMMFWYRQQPGQSLTLIATANQGSEATYESGFVIDKFPISRPNLTFSTLTVSNMSPEDSSIYLCSVVALHGYTFGSGTRLTVV.

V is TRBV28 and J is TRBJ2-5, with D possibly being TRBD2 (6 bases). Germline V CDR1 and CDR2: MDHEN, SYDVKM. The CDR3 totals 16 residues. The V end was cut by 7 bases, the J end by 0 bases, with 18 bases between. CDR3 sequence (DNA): TGTGCCAGCACGTCCTTCAGGGAGGAGTACCAAGAGACCCAGTACTTC. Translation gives CASTSFREEYQETQYF.

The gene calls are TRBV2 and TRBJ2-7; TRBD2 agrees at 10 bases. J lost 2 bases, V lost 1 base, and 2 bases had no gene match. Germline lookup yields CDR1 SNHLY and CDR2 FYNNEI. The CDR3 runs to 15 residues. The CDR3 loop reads CASSEVLAGAYEQYF. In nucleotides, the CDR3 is TGTGCCAGCAGTGAAGTTCTAGCGGGGGCCTACGAGCAGTACTTC.

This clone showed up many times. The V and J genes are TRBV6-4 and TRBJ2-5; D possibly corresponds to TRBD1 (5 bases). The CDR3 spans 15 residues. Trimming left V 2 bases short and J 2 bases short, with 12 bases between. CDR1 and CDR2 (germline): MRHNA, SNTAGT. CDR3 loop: CASSDGAGQQETQYF. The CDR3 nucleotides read TGTGCCAGCAGTGACGGGGCAGGGCAGCAAGAGACCCAGTACTTC.